This T cell receptor beta chain was captured in a study of blood T cell repertoires in COVID-19 (dated by TCRdb to about 2020). At the level of the whole study: The collaborator samples originated in the United States, Italy and Spain and spanned the acute and convalescent phases of COVID-19. The material from the prospective study consisted of cDNA or gDNA derived from T cells, B-cell-depleted T cells, or PBMCs. Deeply sampled blood TCRbeta repertoires from subjects exposed to, actively infected with, or recovered from COVID-19 were included in the dataset. A freely available public database, intended as a resource for researchers studying the immune response to SARS-CoV-2, is where the repertoires were released. The samples were drawn from the first 160 participants of the ongoing ImmuneRACE study and from over a thousand subjects provided by 6 global collaborators. The sample metadata nearly always contained a de-identified subject ID, COVID-19 status, age in years and sex. Where HLA class I and class II types were available, the types were taken from metadata supplied by the sample provider, not from assay-based typing. Overall study results and their limits: The amount of clinical and demographic metadata varied by source and participant and was provided uncurated.

As to this clone: It has no known antigen specificity. Base qualities are missing; no much larger clone stands one base away.

TCRbeta CDR3 regions were amplified from genomic DNA using the immunoSEQ Assay, a bias-controlled multiplex PCR. The study's processing was this. Within the assay, amplification of reference gene primers was used to estimate how many nucleated cells each sample contained. Sequence reads were collapsed and filtered to measure the absolute abundance of every unique TCRbeta CDR3 rearrangement. For each sample, productive Simpson clonality was calculated as the square root of Simpson's diversity index across productive rearrangements. Entries here come from immuneACCESS through TCRdb and include only in-frame sequences with V and J called. Some clones fail to appear in such tables; in the studies checked, an unresolved V gene covers under half of the shortfall, and the cause of the remainder is unknown. The V and J calls and clone size are taken from that table; D and trimming were inferred from the DNA. For this sample there are 120,000 to 150,000 clones; approximately 92% appear just once. 13% of the sample is held by the ten biggest clonotypes.

V was cut back by 4 bases and J by 6 bases, leaving a gap of 17 bases between them. CDR3 length: 14 amino acids, cysteine to phenylalanine. Only CDR3 DNA remains: 42 bases, in frame from the first base. At one collaborating source in Seattle, patients were enrolled during active infection and were followed longitudinally through the course of disease. Collaborating institutions collected whole blood in K2EDTA tubes following their own protocols. For TCRbeta analysis, collaborators shipped samples as frozen whole blood, isolated PBMCs, or DNA extracted from either of those sample types. The source material was peripheral blood. This receptor chain uses TRBV5-3 and TRBJ2-7, and TRBD2 may be the D gene, going by 6 matching bases. TRBV5-3 belongs to the ORF category, with a function that is uncertain. The clonotype comes from a man younger than 35 with COVID-19, enrolled during active disease. The DNA sequence reads TGTGCCAGAAGCCCCAAGGAGGGGTTGGGCGAGCAGTACTTC. Translated, it gives CARSPKEGLGEQYF.